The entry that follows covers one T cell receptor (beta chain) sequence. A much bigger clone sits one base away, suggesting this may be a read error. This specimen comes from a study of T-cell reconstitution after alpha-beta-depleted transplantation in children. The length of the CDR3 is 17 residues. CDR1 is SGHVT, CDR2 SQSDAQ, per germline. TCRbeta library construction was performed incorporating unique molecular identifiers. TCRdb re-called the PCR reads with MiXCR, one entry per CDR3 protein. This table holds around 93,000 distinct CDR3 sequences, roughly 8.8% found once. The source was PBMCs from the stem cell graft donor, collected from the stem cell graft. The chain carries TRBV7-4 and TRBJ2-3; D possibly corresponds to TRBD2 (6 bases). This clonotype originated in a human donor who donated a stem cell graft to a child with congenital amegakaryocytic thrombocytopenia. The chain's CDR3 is CASSSLGGAPSTATQYF. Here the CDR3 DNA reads TGTGCCAGCAGCTCGCTGGGAGGTGCGCCGAGCACAGCTACGCAGTATTTT. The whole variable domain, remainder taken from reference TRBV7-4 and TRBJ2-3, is GAGVSQSPRYKVAKRGRDVALRCDSISGHVTLYWYRQTLGQGSEVLTYSQSDAQRDKSGRPSGRFSAERPERSVSTLKIQRTEQGDSAVYLCASSSLGGAPSTATQYFGPGTRLTVL.